The clone carrying this T cell receptor beta chain was seen ten or more times. Its antigen is currently unknown. Per germline, CDR1 LGHNT and CDR2 FRNRAP. V shed 6 bases, J shed 8 bases, and the junction held 11 bases outside the gene matches. CDR3 length equals 16 residues. This sample is part of a study of regulatory T cells in long-lasting Graves disease. According to the study, TCR beta libraries were built with iRepertoire HTBI primers and CDR3-region Arm-PCR. TCRdb re-derived calls from the multiplex PCR reads in MiXCR, one entry per CDR3 protein. Here the sample spans around 450,000 distinct CDR3 sequences, 20% to 25% being singletons. Study outcomes and limitations: Persistent Graves' patients showed a TCR diversity that was lower than that of newly diagnosed ones. Segments TRBV28, TRBJ1-2 and TRBJ2-5 showed preferential usage in persistent disease.

Time point meaning: persistent/refractory GD, antithyroid drugs over 5 years with positive TRAb. RNA extracted from PBMCs served as the sequencing template. The guidelines of the American Thyroid Association were the basis for diagnosing Graves' disease. The TCR sequence derives from a female donor with Graves disease. V usage is TRBV12-5 and J usage is TRBJ2-1, with 12 bases aligning to TRBD1. Sequencing used peripheral blood mononuclear cells (PBMCs), obtained when the disease was refractory, from a patient treated with antithyroid drugs. The CDR3 here is CASGPHRDRGQDEQFF. CDR3 in DNA: TGTGCTAGTGGACCTCACAGGGACAGGGGGCAGGATGAGCAGTTCTTC.